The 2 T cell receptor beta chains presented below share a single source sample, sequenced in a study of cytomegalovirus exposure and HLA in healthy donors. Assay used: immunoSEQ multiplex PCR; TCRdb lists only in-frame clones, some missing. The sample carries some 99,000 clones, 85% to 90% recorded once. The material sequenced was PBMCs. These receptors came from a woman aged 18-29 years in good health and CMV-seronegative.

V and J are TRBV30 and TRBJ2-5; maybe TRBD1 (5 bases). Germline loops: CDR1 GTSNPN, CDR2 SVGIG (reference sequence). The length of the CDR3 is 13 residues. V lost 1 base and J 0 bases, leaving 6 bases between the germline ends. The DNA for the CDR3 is TGTGCCTGGAGTGGACAGTACCAAGAGACCCAGTACTTC. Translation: CAWSGQYQETQYF.

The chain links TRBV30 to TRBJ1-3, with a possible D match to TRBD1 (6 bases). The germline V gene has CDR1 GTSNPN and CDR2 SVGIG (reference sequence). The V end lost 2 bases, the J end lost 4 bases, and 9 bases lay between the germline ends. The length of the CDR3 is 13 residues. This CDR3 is CAWSHTGGNTIYF. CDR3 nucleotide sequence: TGTGCCTGGAGTCACACAGGGGGAAACACCATATATTTT.